This T cell receptor beta chain emerged from a study of T-cell reconstitution after alpha-beta-depleted transplantation in children. CDR1 SQVTM and CDR2 ANQGSEA come from the germline V gene. This CDR3 comprises 15 residues. V lost 4 bases, J lost 4 bases, and 17 bases lay in between. Findings and limits, study-wide: Hyperexpanded clones declined; after one year, newly produced T cells mostly supplied diversity.

At least ten counts were recorded for this clonotype. Its antigen is undetermined. This sample's TCRbeta library carried unique molecular identifier barcodes. MiXCR, applied by TCRdb to the PCR reads, yields one record per CDR3 protein. The sample records some 300,000 distinct CDR3 sequences, just over 7.5% being singletons. Sequences were derived from peripheral blood, sampled 360 days after TCRalphabeta/CD19-depleted stem cell transplant. The V call is TRBV29-1, the J call TRBJ2-1; D perhaps matches TRBD2 (6 bases). The source of this sequence is a female patient younger than 10 who had a stem cell transplant for Fanconi anemia, so the T cells may come from the graft donor. In nucleotides, the CDR3 is TGCAGCGTTGCTATAGCGGAGCCGGTGTACAATGAGCAGTTCTTC. It encodes CSVAIAEPVYNEQFF.